Reported below is one T cell receptor (beta chain). The V and J ends lost 1 base and 5 bases, in that order; junction bases with no gene match: 5. The CDR3 is made up of 15 amino acids. Germline V gene sequence: CDR1 SGHDN, CDR2 FVKESK. The sample belongs to a study of blood T cell repertoires in COVID-19. In the study overall: Sources were T cells, B-cell-depleted T cells, or PBMCs; the material itself was cDNA or gDNA.

Study members were between roughly 18 and 89 years old and lived in some 26 US regions. Donors were grouped by their self-reported clinical history. As handled by the study authors: Estimation of nucleated cell counts was performed using reference gene primer amplification. Sequencing was performed with immunoSEQ multiplex PCR; in TCRdb, only in-frame clones are kept and a portion is missing. V and J calls and clone size follow that table, whereas D and trimming were derived from the DNA. The sample yields about 400,000 clones, 70% to 90% seen once. The sample consisted of PBMCs or T cells enriched from blood (not recorded which). This receptor was identified in a woman in her forties with acute COVID-19. This rearrangement joins TRBV14 to TRBJ2-7; TRBD2 aligns across 10 bases. The CDR3 DNA follows: TGTGCCAGCAGCCAAGCGCTAGCGGGGGCCCACGAGCAGTACTTC. Translating gives CASSQALAGAHEQYF.